The subject of this entry is one TCR beta chain. The clone's antigen remains unknown. Per-nucleotide qualities are absent, and no much larger clonotype sits a single base away. This entry belongs to a study of Graves' ophthalmopathy and Graves' hyperthyroidism (dated by TCRdb to the late 2010s). Concerning the study at large: Peripheral blood was collected at initial diagnosis, before any treatment. To tell Graves' ophthalmopathy apart from Graves' hyperthyroidism, and to predict which patients would progress to ophthalmopathy, the study relied on TCR beta repertoire signatures. In total, 135 blood samples were TCR-sequenced: some 40 ophthalmopathy, roughly 80 hyperthyroidism and about 17 hyperthyroidism-to-ophthalmopathy patients. To explore V-J signatures that distinguish ophthalmopathy from hyperthyroidism, a discovery set of about a hundred patients was enrolled, made up of more than 40 with ophthalmopathy and fewer than 60 with stable hyperthyroidism. The independent validation cohort included 18 to 20 hyperthyroidism patients plus 17 patients who later progressed from hyperthyroidism to ophthalmopathy. In roughly six hyperthyroidism patients, the T-cell repertoires found in thyroid tissue were compared with those found in blood. Following sampling, methimazole starting at 30 mg daily was administered to hyperthyroidism patients, and high-dose intravenous methylprednisolone was administered to ophthalmopathy patients. The 80 to 100 discovery patients were randomly divided into training and test sets at a 7:3 ratio. The research as a whole found: In validation, the model predicted ophthalmopathy progression with about 70% sensitivity and roughly 72% specificity; more than ten predicted patients were CT-confirmed with GO in a median of 6.5 months. Most of the expanded thyroid clonotypes with a frequency above 0.001 were also detected in blood, and it was suggested that the thyroid immune response may be reflected by blood repertoires. In cross-validation, the 13-signature model distinguished ophthalmopathy from stable hyperthyroidism with nearly 90% sensitivity and roughly 81% specificity, while in the test set the corresponding values were 80% and 75%. Sample size was not statistically predetermined, and group allocation was not concealed from the investigators.

CDR1 LGHNA and CDR2 YNFKEQ were looked up in the germline V gene. Inclusive of the bounding cysteine and phenylalanine, the CDR3 is 17 residues long. Only CDR3 DNA is held: 51 bases, read in frame from base 1. Trimming takes 1 base off V and 0 bases off J; junction bases not matched to a gene: 4. For repertoire sequencing, the TCR beta CDR3 regions were amplified from RNA transcripts. The first round of RT-PCR was done with HTBI primers and the Qiagen OneStep RT-PCR kit, and was followed by a second round of multiplex PCR, then size selection and purification. Libraries were sequenced on an Illumina HiSeq2000 using paired-end 100 bp reads. The authors' analysis ran thus. SOAPnuke was used to process the reads, throwing out any read that had adapters, had uncalled bases, had a mean Phred below 15, or lacked an exact constant-primer or identifier match. COPE v1.2.5 was used to merge the high-quality paired reads. Unique nucleotide sequences were defined as clonotypes and aligned to IMGT TRB V, D and J references using MiTCR v1.1. The analysis was limited to V-J combinations with a frequency above 0.0001, which together covered roughly 99% of the repertoires. For each V-J combination, a TCR clonal expansion and chaos score was defined as F50 clonal expansion divided by the chaos observed in the TCRdist matrix. Welch's t-statistics and random forest were used to narrow the features down to about twelve V-J combinations, which were then fed into a naive Bayes classifier. The Morisita-Horn index was used to measure how similar the thyroid and blood repertoires were. The public sequencing data were trimmed at Q25 with fastp and processed into clonotypes with MiXCR by TCRdb, which kept only in-frame beta chains. Under each unique CDR3 protein, matching rows form one entry showing the most common genes and DNA. None of the V and J calls come from the authors' own analysis; TCRdb made them. In this sample the table shows a few hundred thousand distinct CDR3 sequences, about 18% of which occur a single time. The leading ten clones occupy about 1.6% of the sample.

Patients with ophthalmopathy had moderately to severely active disease, with a Clinical Activity Score of 3 or more, a NOSPECS grade of 4 or more, and a disease duration of less than 3 months. Patients with other autoimmune diseases, uncontrolled infections, pregnancy or lactation were excluded from the study. Diagnosis was based on clinical symptoms, serum thyroxine, TRAb, thyroid ultrasound and orbital computed tomography. Using Ficoll-Paque density gradient centrifugation, PBMCs were isolated from approximately 11 ml of fresh peripheral blood. Total RNA was extracted using Trizol reagent, and RNA quality was checked on an Agilent 2100 Bioanalyzer.

The chain joins TRBV4-2 to TRBJ2-7, and TRBD2 aligns with 12 junction nucleotides. The TCR sequence derives from a young woman with Graves' ophthalmopathy. Donor details come from another sample of the same person, matched by shared clones. The sequenced sample was peripheral blood. The DNA sequence follows: TGTGCCAGCAGCCAAGGACTAGCGGGGGTCAGCTCCTACGAGCAGTACTTC. The resulting protein is CASSQGLAGVSSYEQYF.